In its sample, the clone carrying this T cell receptor (beta chain) is medium-sized (0.01 to 0.1%). No antigen is known for it. The data derive from a study of CD8+ T cells in alopecia areata. Study-wide results and caveats: Clonality in lesional scalp, especially alopecia totalis/universalis, exceeded that of normal scalp.

After isolation, RNA underwent reverse transcription to generate cDNA as the sequencing template. Clones were sequenced by immunoSEQ multiplex PCR, and TCRdb holds only the in-frame ones, with some missing. Among around 150,000 clones listed, about three fifths were seen once. The CDR3 extends over 17 amino acids. V shed 1 base and J shed 5 bases, with 21 bases lying between them. Germline CDR1 and CDR2: SEHNR and FQNEAQ (reference sequence). The TCR originated in a human donor in good health. Sequencing input: CD4+ T cells sorted from blood. The chain joins TRBV7-9 to TRBJ2-7; D is possibly TRBD1 or TRBD2 (5 bases each). CDR3 sequence (DNA): TGTGCCAGCAGCTTAGGAGGGGTCCCTAAGACCGGTCACGAGCAGTACTTC. As protein: CASSLGGVPKTGHEQYF. Looking up the rest from reference TRBV7-9 and TRBJ2-7 gives the full variable domain: DTGVSQNPRHKITKRGQNVTFRCDPISEHNRLYWYRQTLGQGPEFLTYFQNEAQLEKSRLLSDRFSAERPKGSFSTLEIQRTEQGDSAMYLCASSLGGVPKTGHEQYFGPGTRLTVT.